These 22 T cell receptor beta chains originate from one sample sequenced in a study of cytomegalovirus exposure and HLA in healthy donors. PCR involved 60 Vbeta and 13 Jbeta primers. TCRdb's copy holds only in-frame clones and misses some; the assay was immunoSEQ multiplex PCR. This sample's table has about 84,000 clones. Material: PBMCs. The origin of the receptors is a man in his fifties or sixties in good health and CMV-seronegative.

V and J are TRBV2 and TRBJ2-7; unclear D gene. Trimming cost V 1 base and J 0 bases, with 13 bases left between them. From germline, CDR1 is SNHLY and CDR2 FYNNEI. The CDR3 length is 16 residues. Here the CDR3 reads CASSEVLGESSYEQYF. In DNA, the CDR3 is TGTGCCAGCAGTGAAGTACTTGGAGAGAGCTCCTACGAGCAGTACTTC.

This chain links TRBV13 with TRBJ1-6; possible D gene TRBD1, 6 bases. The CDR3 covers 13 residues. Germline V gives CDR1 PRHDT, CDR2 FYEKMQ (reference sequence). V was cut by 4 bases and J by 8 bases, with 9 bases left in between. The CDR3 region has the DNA TGTGCCAGCAGCTCCCAGGGGCATTCACCCCTCCACTTT. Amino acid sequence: CASSSQGHSPLHF.

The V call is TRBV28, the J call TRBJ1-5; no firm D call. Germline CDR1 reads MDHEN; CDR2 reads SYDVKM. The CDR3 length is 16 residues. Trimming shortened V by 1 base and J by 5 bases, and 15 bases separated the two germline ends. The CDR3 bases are TGTGCCAGCAGTTTATTCGGAGAAATAAGAGATCAGCCCCAGCATTTT. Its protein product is CASSLFGEIRDQPQHF.

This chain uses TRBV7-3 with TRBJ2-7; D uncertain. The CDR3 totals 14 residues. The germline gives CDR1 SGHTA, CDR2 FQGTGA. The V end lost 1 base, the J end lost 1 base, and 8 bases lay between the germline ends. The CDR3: CASSLNDNSYEQYF. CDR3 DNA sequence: TGTGCCAGCAGCTTAAATGACAATTCCTACGAGCAGTACTTC.

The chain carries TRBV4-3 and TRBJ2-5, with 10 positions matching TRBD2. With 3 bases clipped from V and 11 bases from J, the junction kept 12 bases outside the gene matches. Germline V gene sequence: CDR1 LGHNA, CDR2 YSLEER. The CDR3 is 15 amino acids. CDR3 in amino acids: CASSQDNSGGLRQYF. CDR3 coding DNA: TGCGCCAGCAGCCAGGATAATAGCGGGGGGCTAAGGCAGTACTTC.

The CDR3 DNA follows: TGTGCCAGCAGTCCCGGGACAGGGGGCGGAAACACCATATATTTT. Translation gives CASSPGTGGGNTIYF. The chain carries TRBV6-1 and TRBJ1-3; 12 bases line up with TRBD1. V shed 5 bases, J shed 4 bases, and the junction held 3 bases outside the gene matches. Germline-derived CDR1 and CDR2 are MNHNS and SASEGT. CDR3 length: 15 amino acids.

This CDR3 is CASSQVGRVYGYTF. DNA of the CDR3: TGCGCCAGCAGCCAAGTTGGCAGGGTCTATGGCTACACCTTC. V gene TRBV4-3 combines with J gene TRBJ1-2; TRBD1 might be the D (5 bases). Germline V gene data show CDR1 as LGHNA and CDR2 as YSLEER. This CDR3 spans 14 amino acids. V lost 1 base and J lost 4, with 10 bases in between.

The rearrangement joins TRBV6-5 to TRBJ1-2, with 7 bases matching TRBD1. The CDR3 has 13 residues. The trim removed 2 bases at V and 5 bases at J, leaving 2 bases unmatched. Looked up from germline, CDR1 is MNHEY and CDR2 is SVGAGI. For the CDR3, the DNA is TGTGCCAGCAGTTACCGGACAGGATATGGCTACACCTTC. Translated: CASSYRTGYGYTF.

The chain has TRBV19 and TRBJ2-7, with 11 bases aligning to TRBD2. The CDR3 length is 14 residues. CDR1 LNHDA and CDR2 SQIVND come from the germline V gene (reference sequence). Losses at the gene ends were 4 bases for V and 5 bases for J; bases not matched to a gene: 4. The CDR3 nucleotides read TGTGCCAGTAGTACTAGCGGGGGGAGCCACGAGCAGTACTTC. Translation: CASSTSGGSHEQYF.

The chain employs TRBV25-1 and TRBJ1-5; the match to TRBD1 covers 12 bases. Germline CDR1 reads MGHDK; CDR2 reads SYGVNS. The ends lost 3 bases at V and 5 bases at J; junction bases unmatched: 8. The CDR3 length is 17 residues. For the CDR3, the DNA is TGTGCCAGCAGTGATTGGGGACAGGGGGCAGAGGATCAGCCCCAGCATTTT. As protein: CASSDWGQGAEDQPQHF. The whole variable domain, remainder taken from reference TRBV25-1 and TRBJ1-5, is EADIYQTPRYLVIGTGKKITLECSQTMGHDKMYWYQQDPGMELHLIHYSYGVNSTEKGDLSSESTVSRIRTEHFPLTLESARPSHTSQYLCASSDWGQGAEDQPQHFGDGTRLSIL.

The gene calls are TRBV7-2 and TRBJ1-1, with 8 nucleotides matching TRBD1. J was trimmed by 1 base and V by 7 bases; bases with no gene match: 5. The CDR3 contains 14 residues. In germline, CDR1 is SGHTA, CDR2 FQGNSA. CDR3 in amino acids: CASKPGTGNTEAFF. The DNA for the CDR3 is TGTGCCAGCAAACCAGGGACAGGGAACACTGAAGCTTTCTTT.

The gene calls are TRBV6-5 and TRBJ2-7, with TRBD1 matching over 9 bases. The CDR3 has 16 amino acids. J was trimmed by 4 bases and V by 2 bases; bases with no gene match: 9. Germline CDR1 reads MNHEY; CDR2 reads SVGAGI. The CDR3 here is CASSYRGQGIEYEQYF. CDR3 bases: TGTGCCAGCAGTTACAGAGGACAGGGGATTGAGTACGAGCAGTACTTC.

The DNA for the CDR3 is TGTGCCAGCTCACCACCAAGCAGGGATGGAGAGACCCAGTACTTC. Protein product: CASSPPSRDGETQYF. The chain carries TRBV18 and TRBJ2-5; D is possibly TRBD1 (5 bases). The germline V and J ends were trimmed by 0 bases and 4 bases, with 12 bases remaining between them. Per germline, CDR1 KGHSH and CDR2 LQKENI. The length of the CDR3 is 15 residues.

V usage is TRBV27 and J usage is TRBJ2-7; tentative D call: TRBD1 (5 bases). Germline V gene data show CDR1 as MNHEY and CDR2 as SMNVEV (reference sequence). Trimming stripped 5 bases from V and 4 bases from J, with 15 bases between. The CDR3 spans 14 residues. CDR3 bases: TGTGCCAGCAGTCCTTCGACAGACCAATACGAGCAGTACTTC. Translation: CASSPSTDQYEQYF.

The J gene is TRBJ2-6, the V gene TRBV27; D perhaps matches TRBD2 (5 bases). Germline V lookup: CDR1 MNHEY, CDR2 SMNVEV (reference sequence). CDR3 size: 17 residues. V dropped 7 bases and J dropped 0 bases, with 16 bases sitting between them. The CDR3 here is CASTAAPGFSGANVLTF. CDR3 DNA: TGTGCCAGCACTGCTGCCCCGGGGTTCTCTGGGGCCAACGTCCTGACTTTC.

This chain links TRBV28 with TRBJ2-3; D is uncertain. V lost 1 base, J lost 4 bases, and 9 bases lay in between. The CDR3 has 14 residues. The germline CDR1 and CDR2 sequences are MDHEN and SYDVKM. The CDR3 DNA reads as TGTGCCAGCAGTTTATATCTGGGCGCAGATACGCAGTATTTT. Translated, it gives CASSLYLGADTQYF.

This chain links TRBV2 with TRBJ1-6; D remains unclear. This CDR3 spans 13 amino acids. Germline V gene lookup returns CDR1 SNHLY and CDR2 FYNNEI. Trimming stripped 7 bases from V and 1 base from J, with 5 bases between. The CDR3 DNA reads TGTGCCAGCACCAGGTCCTATAATTCACCCCTCCACTTT. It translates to CASTRSYNSPLHF.

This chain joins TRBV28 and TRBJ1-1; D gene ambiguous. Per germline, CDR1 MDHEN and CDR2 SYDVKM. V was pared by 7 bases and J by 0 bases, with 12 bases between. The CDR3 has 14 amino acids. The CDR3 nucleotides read TGTGCCAGCAAGGGAGAGGTCCTGAACACTGAAGCTTTCTTT. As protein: CASKGEVLNTEAFF. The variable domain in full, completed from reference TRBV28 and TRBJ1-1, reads DVKVTQSSRYLVKRTGEKVFLECVQDMDHENMFWYRQDPGLGLRLIYFSYDVKMKEKGDIPEGYSVSREKKERFSLILESASTNQTSMYLCASKGEVLNTEAFFGQGTRLTVV.

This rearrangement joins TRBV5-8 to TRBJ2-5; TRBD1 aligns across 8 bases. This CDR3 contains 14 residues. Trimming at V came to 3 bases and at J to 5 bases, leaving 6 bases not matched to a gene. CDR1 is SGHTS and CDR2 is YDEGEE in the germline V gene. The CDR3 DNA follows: TGTGCCAGCAGCTCGGGACAGGCGGTGGAGACCCAGTACTTC. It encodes CASSSGQAVETQYF. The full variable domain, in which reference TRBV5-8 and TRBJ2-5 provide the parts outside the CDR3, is EAGVTQSPTHLIKTRGQQATLRCSPISGHTSVYWYQQALGLGLQFLLWYDEGEERNRGNFPPRFSGRQFPNYSSELNVNALELEDSALYLCASSSGQAVETQYFGPGTRLLVL.

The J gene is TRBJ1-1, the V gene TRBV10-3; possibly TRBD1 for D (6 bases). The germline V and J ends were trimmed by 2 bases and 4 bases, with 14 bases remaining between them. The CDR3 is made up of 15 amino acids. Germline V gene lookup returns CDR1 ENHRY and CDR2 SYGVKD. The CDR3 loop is CAISELPRGFTEAFF. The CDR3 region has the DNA TGTGCCATCAGTGAGCTCCCGAGGGGGTTCACTGAAGCTTTCTTT.

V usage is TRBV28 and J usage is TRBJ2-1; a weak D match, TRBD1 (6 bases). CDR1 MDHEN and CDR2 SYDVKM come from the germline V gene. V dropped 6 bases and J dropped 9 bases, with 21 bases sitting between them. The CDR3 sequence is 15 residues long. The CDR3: CASSSSGQGIGEQFF. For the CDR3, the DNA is TGTGCCAGCAGCTCGTCGGGACAAGGGATCGGTGAGCAGTTCTTC.

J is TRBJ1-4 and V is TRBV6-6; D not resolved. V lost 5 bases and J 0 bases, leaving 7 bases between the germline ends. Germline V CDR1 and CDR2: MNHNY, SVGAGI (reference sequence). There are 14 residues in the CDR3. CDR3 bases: TGTGCCAGCAGTCAAGCTCCAACTAATGAAAAACTGTTTTTT. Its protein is CASSQAPTNEKLFF.